These 21 T cell receptor beta chains were all obtained from the same sample, sequenced in a study of cytomegalovirus exposure and HLA in healthy donors. The PCR ran on 60 Vbeta and 13 Jbeta primers. Data came from immunoSEQ multiplex PCR; TCRdb stores just in-frame clones and leaves some out. The sample includes 200,000 or so clones, roughly 80% seen only once; the top ten take 3.5% to 4%. The sample taken for sequencing was PBMCs. The receptor source for this set is a male donor in good health and CMV-seronegative.

The rearrangement links TRBV2 to TRBJ2-1, with TRBD1 matching 8 bases. The length of the CDR3 is 14 residues. The V gene's germline CDR1 is SNHLY and CDR2 FYNNEI. V lost 3 bases, J lost 7 bases, and 5 bases stayed unmatched. CDR3 loop: CASSDSRTGNEQFF. The CDR3 DNA sequence: TGTGCCAGCAGTGATAGCCGGACAGGGAATGAGCAGTTCTTC.

This CDR3 is CASSLGQNSADSYEQYF. CDR3 bases: TGTGCCAGCAGCTTAGGCCAAAACTCTGCCGACTCCTACGAGCAGTACTTC. J is TRBJ2-7 and V is TRBV7-8; D not resolved. CDR3 length: 17 residues. Germline V gives CDR1 SGHVS, CDR2 FQNEAQ. Deletions cut 1 base from V and 0 bases from J, with 16 bases between.

This sequence joins TRBV11-2 and TRBJ1-1; D gene ambiguous. Trimming pared 0 bases from V and 4 bases from J, leaving 15 bases between. This CDR3 spans 16 amino acids. Germline lookup yields CDR1 SGHAT and CDR2 FQNNGV. The DNA of the CDR3 is TGTGCCAGCAGCTTAGATCAGAGGGCAGTCGCCACTGAAGCTTTCTTT. This translates into CASSLDQRAVATEAFF.

V is TRBV9 and J is TRBJ1-1; 9 bases fit TRBD1. The V gene end was trimmed by 0 bases and the J gene end by 4 bases; junction bases not matched to a gene: 1. Germline lookup yields CDR1 SGDLS and CDR2 YYNGEE. This CDR3 is 14 amino acids long. The CDR3 nucleotides are TGTGCCAGCAGCGTAGAACAGGGGGCCACTGAAGCTTTCTTT. Translation: CASSVEQGATEAFF.

The rearrangement uses TRBV27 and TRBJ2-5; 7 bases match TRBD2. V was pared by 5 bases and J by 4 bases, with 1 base of the junction left unmatched. Germline CDR1 and CDR2: MNHEY and SMNVEV (reference sequence). The length of the CDR3 is 12 residues. The CDR3 DNA is TGTGCCAGCAGTCCGGGGGGAGAGACCCAGTACTTC. Translated, it gives CASSPGGETQYF.

This chain joins TRBV6-1 and TRBJ2-1; the match to TRBD2 covers 10 bases. The CDR3 has 18 residues. The junction had 7 bases not matched to a gene; V was cut back by 2 bases and J by 0 bases. Germline V gene lookup returns CDR1 MNHNS and CDR2 SASEGT. This CDR3 reads CASSEIGPSGSSYNEQFF. The DNA of the CDR3 is TGTGCCAGCAGTGAAATAGGGCCTAGCGGGAGCTCCTACAATGAGCAGTTCTTC.

The chain couples TRBV9 to TRBJ2-5; 8 nucleotides agree with TRBD1. The CDR3 sequence is 15 residues long. The J segment lost 5 bases and the V segment lost 0 bases, leaving 6 bases of the junction unmatched. Germline CDR1 and CDR2: SGDLS and YYNGEE. The CDR3: CASSVVSGGTETQYF. The CDR3 DNA is TGTGCCAGCAGCGTAGTATCAGGGGGCACGGAGACCCAGTACTTC.

The V gene is TRBV18, the J gene TRBJ1-2; 7 bases agree with TRBD1. With V trimmed by 0 bases and J by 6 bases, 7 bases remained unmatched. The CDR3 spans 15 residues. CDR1 and CDR2 (germline): KGHSH, LQKENI. CDR3 nucleotides: TGTGCCAGCTCACCACCGGCAGGGGGTTTAAATGGCTACACCTTC. Translated, it gives CASSPPAGGLNGYTF.

V and J are TRBV12-5 and TRBJ2-3; 11 bases are a match to TRBD2. With V trimmed by 4 bases and J by 5 bases, 5 bases remained unmatched. CDR1 LGHNT and CDR2 FRNRAP come from the germline V gene. The length of the CDR3 is 15 residues. The CDR3, as DNA: TGTGCTAGTGGTTCGGGACTAGCGGAGATAGATACGCAGTATTTT. It is translated as CASGSGLAEIDTQYF.

This clone was counted between two and nine times. The chain uses TRBV18 and TRBJ2-7; D is possibly TRBD1 (6 bases). The ends were cut back, 5 bases at V and 6 bases at J, with 11 bases in the middle. This CDR3 is built from 12 residues. CDR1 and CDR2 from the germline V gene are KGHSH and LQKENI. The CDR3 DNA follows: TGTGCCAGCTCAGAAGACAGGTCCGAGCAGTACTTC. It specifies CASSEDRSEQYF. Based on the CDR3 plus reference TRBV18 and TRBJ2-7, the full variable domain is NAGVMQNPRHLVRRRGQEARLRCSPMKGHSHVYWYRQLPEEGLKFMVYLQKENIIDESGMPKERFSAEFPKEGPSILRIQQVVRGDSAAYFCASSEDRSEQYFGPGTRLTVT.

This CDR3 reads CSVAGTEAFF. CDR3 DNA sequence: TGCAGCGTGGCCGGGACAGAAGCTTTCTTT. The chain carries TRBV29-1 and TRBJ1-1, with D maybe TRBD1 (6 bases). The V gene's germline CDR1 is SQVTM and CDR2 ANQGSEA. The CDR3 has 10 residues. V was clipped by 6 bases and J by 8 bases, with 10 bases between them.

J is TRBJ1-5 and V is TRBV7-8, with 9 bases matching TRBD1. This CDR3 contains 15 residues. V shed 5 bases and J 5 bases; nucleotides not matched to a gene: 7. CDR1 SGHVS and CDR2 FQNEAQ come from the germline V gene. CDR3 loop: CASSLSGQGDQPQHF. CDR3 coding DNA: TGTGCCAGCAGCCTCTCGGGACAGGGTGATCAGCCCCAGCATTTT. Full variable domain (rest looked up from reference TRBV7-8 and TRBJ1-5): GAGVSQSPRYKVAKRGQDVALRCDPISGHVSLFWYQQALGQGPEFLTYFQNEAQLDKSGLPSDRFFAERPEGSVSTLKIQRTQQEDSAVYLCASSLSGQGDQPQHFGDGTRLSIL.

This clone appeared a single time. This sequence joins TRBV13 and TRBJ1-6; 8 bases line up with TRBD1. Germline V lookup: CDR1 PRHDT, CDR2 FYEKMQ (reference sequence). This CDR3 contains 16 residues. The V gene end was trimmed by 5 bases and the J gene end by 8 bases; junction bases not matched to a gene: 11. The CDR3 region is CASSRYRQGRYSPLHF. The CDR3 DNA reads as TGTGCCAGCAGCCGTTATAGACAGGGGAGGTATTCACCCCTCCACTTT.

V and J are TRBV5-1 and TRBJ2-5, with D tentatively TRBD2 (7 bases). The CDR3 loop spans 16 amino acids. CDR1 SGHRS and CDR2 YFSETQ come from the germline V gene. The V and J ends lost 2 bases and 0 bases respectively, with 14 bases between them. CDR3 bases: TGCGCCAGCAGCTTCCCGCGCGGGGGCCACCAAGAGACCCAGTACTTC. Protein: CASSFPRGGHQETQYF.

V and J are TRBV2 and TRBJ1-5; possible D gene TRBD1, 5 bases. Trimming pared 2 bases from V and 4 bases from J, leaving 12 bases between. The V gene's germline CDR1 is SNHLY and CDR2 FYNNEI. This CDR3 is built from 15 residues. CDR3 region: CASSELRAGNQPQHF. DNA for the CDR3: TGTGCCAGCAGTGAACTCAGGGCAGGTAATCAGCCCCAGCATTTT.

This clone came up a few times. V usage is TRBV6-1 and J usage is TRBJ1-5; possibly TRBD1 for D (5 bases). This CDR3 spans 12 amino acids. Trimming cost V 3 bases and J 6 bases, with 6 bases left between them. Germline V CDR1 and CDR2: MNHNS, SASEGT. CDR3 DNA: TGTGCCAGCAGTGACGGGGGTCAGCCCCAGCATTTT. It encodes CASSDGGQPQHF.

This chain uses TRBV27 with TRBJ2-7, with TRBD2 as a possible D gene (6 bases). V lost 6 bases, J lost 2 bases, and 20 bases lay in between. Germline CDR1 and CDR2: MNHEY and SMNVEV (reference sequence). This CDR3 has 16 amino acids. CDR3 protein: CASRIAASPTPYEQYF. In DNA, the CDR3 is TGTGCCAGCAGAATAGCGGCCTCGCCTACCCCCTACGAGCAGTACTTC.

The chain combines TRBV19 with TRBJ2-5; the match to TRBD2 covers 8 bases. The CDR3 is 14 amino acids. Germline-derived CDR1 and CDR2 are LNHDA and SQIVND (reference sequence). With 7 bases clipped from V and 4 bases from J, the junction kept 8 bases outside the gene matches. CDR3 coding DNA: TGTGCCAGTAATAACGGGAGGGTAGGAGAGACCCAGTACTTC. Its protein is CASNNGRVGETQYF.

The CDR3 region has the DNA TGTGCCAGCAGTTTTAGGACAGGGGCCTACGAGCAGTACTTC. This sequence encodes CASSFRTGAYEQYF. The chain combines TRBV28 with TRBJ2-7, with 9 bases fitting TRBD1. Germline V gene data show CDR1 as MDHEN and CDR2 as SYDVKM. The CDR3 is 14 amino acids. Losses at the gene ends were 3 bases for V and 2 bases for J; bases not matched to a gene: 2.

Turning to this clone: Other DNA sequences in the same sample also yield this CDR3. The CDR3 nucleotides are TGTGCCAGCAGTTACTCGTTCCAGGGGGCCTACAATGAGCAGTTCTTC. It encodes CASSYSFQGAYNEQFF. The rearrangement joins TRBV6-5 to TRBJ2-1, with 7 bases fitting TRBD1. In germline, CDR1 is MNHEY, CDR2 SVGAGI. V trimming: 0 bases; J trimming: 2 bases; junction bases outside the gene matches: 4. The CDR3 runs 16 residues.

This clone was counted a few times. CDR3 bases: TGTGCCAGCAGCTCGTTTCGGGATCAAACTAATGAAAAACTGTTTTTT. As protein: CASSSFRDQTNEKLFF. The gene calls are TRBV13 and TRBJ1-4; D gene ambiguous. The CDR3 length is 16 residues. In germline, CDR1 is PRHDT, CDR2 FYEKMQ (reference sequence). V dropped 4 bases and J dropped 1 base, with 13 bases sitting between them.